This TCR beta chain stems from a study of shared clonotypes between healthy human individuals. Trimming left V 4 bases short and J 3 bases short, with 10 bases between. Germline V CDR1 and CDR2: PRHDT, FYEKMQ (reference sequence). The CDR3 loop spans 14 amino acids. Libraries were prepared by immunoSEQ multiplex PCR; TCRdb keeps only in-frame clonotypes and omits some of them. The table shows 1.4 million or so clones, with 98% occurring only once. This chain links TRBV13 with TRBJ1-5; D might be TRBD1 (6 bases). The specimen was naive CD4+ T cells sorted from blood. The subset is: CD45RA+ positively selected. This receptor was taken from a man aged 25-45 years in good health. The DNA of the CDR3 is TGTGCCAGCAGCTCAGGGGAGACCAATCAGCCCCAGCATTTT. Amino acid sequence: CASSSGETNQPQHF.